This T cell receptor (beta chain) stems from a study of T cell responses to AZD1222 COVID-19 vaccine (dated by TCRdb to about 2021). Turning to the overall study: AZD1222 recipients with second doses at about 4 weeks or about 12 weeks were pooled, because spike-specific TCR depth and breadth did not differ between schedules. TCR sequencing covered 233 trial participants: 200 to 220 given two doses of AZD1222 and 26 given two doses of MenACWY control vaccine. Trial participants were enrolled into age subgroups of 18-55, 56-69 and 70-plus years, which contained roughly 140, 27 and 60 TCR-sequenced participants, respectively.

In light of the paper, this sample's time point label describes: baseline before first vaccination. Vaccinee samples came from UK trials COV001 and COV002, including a single-blind randomized controlled phase 2/3 trial of AZD1222 (ChAdOx1 nCoV-19) in healthy adults. For TCRbeta chain sequencing, PBMC samples from trial participants were taken at day 0 and at day 28 after the second dose. The V end loses 3 bases and the J end loses 4 bases, and a stretch of 13 bases separates them. Via the germline V gene, CDR1 is MDHEN and CDR2 SYDVKM. The CDR3 spans 15 residues, from the cysteine through the phenylalanine. Only CDR3 DNA remains: 45 bases, in frame from the first base. In regard to this clone: What antigen it recognizes has not been identified. Nothing much larger sits one base from this clone, and base qualities are not available.

The CDR3 regions of human TCRbeta chains were analyzed by immunosequencing. The authors processed their data as follows. TCRs in the repertoires were matched against a reference library of SARS-CoV-2-specific TCRs that had been generated with the MIRA antigen-specificity platform. Breadth was defined as the fraction of unique TCRs that were SARS-CoV-2-associated. Depth was defined as the fraction of total T cells that were SARS-CoV-2-associated. Using the MIRA data, each spike-specific TCR was mapped to the spike region that the TCR reacts to and placed in a CD4 or CD8 class. Log10-transformed breadth and depth values were compared by one-way ANOVA with Sidak's multiple comparisons tests. In its TCRdb copy, this immuneACCESS table keeps in-frame sequences only and misses some clones. Where compared with another copy, unresolved V genes explain less than half of these, and the others have no known cause. D and trimming come from the DNA, and the V and J calls and clone size come from that table. The sample yields fewer than 150,000 clones; over 85% were counted once. 1.5% to 2% of the sample is held by the ten biggest clonotypes.

The investigation overall reported the following: The 56-69-year group was small, and its depth increase did not reach significance, likely because of low power. Most participants were white British and females outnumbered males, and the authors suggested that clonal diversity may have been underestimated. The whole spike protein was spanned by vaccine-associated CD4 TCRs, and dominant responses were seen in regions 160-218 and 743-854. Because no day 14 peak-response samples were available, the repertoires could be characterized only after the peak T cell response. Only six or seven AZD1222 recipients were SARS-CoV-2 seropositive at baseline, limiting conclusions about previously exposed vaccinees. After two AZD1222 doses, spike-specific TCR breadth and depth were significantly higher than at day 0 and than in MenACWY recipients. Reportedly, close to half of the unique spike-specific TCRs recognized epitopes lying outside the regions that are mutated in the B.1.351 and B.1.1.7 variants.

The source is an adult in good health. The chain couples TRBV28 to TRBJ1-5; no D segment can be confidently identified. The specimen comprised peripheral blood, sampled on day 0 of AZD1222 vaccination. The nucleotides read TGTGCCAGCAGTTTTTCGGAACAGATGAATCAGCCCCAGCATTTT. Its coded protein is CASSFSEQMNQPQHF.